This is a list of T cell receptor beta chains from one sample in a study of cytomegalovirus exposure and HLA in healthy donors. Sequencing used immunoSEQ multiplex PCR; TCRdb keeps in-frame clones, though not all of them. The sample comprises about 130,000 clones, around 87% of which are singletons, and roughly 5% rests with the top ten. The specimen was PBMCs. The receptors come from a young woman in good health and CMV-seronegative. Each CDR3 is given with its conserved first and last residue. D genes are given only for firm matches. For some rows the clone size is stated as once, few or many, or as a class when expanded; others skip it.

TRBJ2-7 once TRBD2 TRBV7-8 CASSLVAGLAYEQYF TGTGCCAGCAGCTTAGTCGCCGGACTAGCCTACGAGCAGTACTTC
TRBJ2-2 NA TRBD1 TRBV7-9 CSAIGGTGLLFF TGTTCCGCCATAGGGGGCACGGGTCTGCTGTTTTTT
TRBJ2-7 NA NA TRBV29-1 CSVETHSLGGEQYF TGCAGCGTTGAAACGCACAGTTTAGGGGGCGAGCAGTACTTC
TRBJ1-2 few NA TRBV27 CASSLNRQDYGYTF TGTGCCAGCAGTTTAAATAGACAGGATTATGGCTACACCTTC
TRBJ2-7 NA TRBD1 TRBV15 CATTDRGSYEQYF TGTGCCACCACCGACAGGGGTTCCTACGAGCAGTACTTC
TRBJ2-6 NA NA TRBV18 CASSPVGSSGANVLTF TGTGCCAGCTCACCAGTGGGGAGCTCTGGGGCCAACGTCCTGACTTTC
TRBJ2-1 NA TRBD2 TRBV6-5 CASIASGSGIYEQFF TGTGCCAGCATCGCCAGCGGGAGCGGTATCTATGAGCAGTTCTTC
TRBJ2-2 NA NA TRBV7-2 CASSPRAGFTGELFF TGTGCCAGCAGCCCCCGGGCAGGGTTCACCGGGGAGCTGTTTTTT
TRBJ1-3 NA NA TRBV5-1 CASSLGPQGNTIYF TGCGCCAGCAGCTTGGGCCCGCAGGGAAACACCATATATTTT
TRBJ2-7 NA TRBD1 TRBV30 CAWSVGTGSYEQYF TGTGCCTGGAGTGTAGGGACAGGGTCCTACGAGCAGTACTTC
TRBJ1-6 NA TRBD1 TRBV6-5 CASRIGQGQVPLHF TGTGCCAGCAGGATAGGACAGGGGCAAGTTCCCCTCCACTTT
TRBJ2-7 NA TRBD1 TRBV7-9 CASSRQGAIYEQYF TGTGCCAGCAGCCGCCAGGGGGCTATCTACGAGCAGTACTTC
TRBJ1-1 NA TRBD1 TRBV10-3 CAIRTGGDSNTEAFF TGTGCCATTAGGACAGGGGGCGACTCAAACACTGAAGCTTTCTTT
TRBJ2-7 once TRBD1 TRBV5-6 CASSAGQGLYEQYF TGTGCCAGCAGCGCCGGACAGGGATTGTACGAGCAGTACTTC
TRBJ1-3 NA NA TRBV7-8 CASSHRKGGSGNTIYF TGTGCCAGCAGCCACCGGAAGGGAGGGTCTGGAAACACCATATATTTT
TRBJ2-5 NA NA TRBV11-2 CASSLMSSVQETQYF TGTGCCAGCAGCTTAATGAGTAGCGTGCAAGAGACCCAGTACTTC
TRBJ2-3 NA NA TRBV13 CASSSAVTGIRTQYF TGTGCCAGCAGCTCGGCCGTAACAGGGATTCGTACGCAGTATTTT
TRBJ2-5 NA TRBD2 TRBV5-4 CASSSRGGQETQYF TGTGCCAGCAGCTCGCGCGGGGGACAAGAGACCCAGTACTTC
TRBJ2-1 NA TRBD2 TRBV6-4 CASSRSGGSSYNEQFF TGTGCCAGCAGCCGGAGCGGGGGGAGCTCCTACAATGAGCAGTTCTTC
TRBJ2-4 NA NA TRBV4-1 CASGGASGDGDIQYF TGCGCCAGCGGCGGGGCCTCGGGAGACGGGGACATTCAGTACTTC
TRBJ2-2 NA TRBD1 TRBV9 CASSGRTGQGTGELFF TGTGCCAGCAGCGGGAGGACGGGACAGGGGACCGGGGAGCTGTTTTTT
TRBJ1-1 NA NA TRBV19 CASSMRGASLGEAFF TGTGCCAGTAGTATGCGGGGGGCGAGTTTAGGGGAAGCTTTCTTT
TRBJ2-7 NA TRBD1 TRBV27 CASSLGQGVDEQYF TGTGCCAGCAGTTTAGGGCAGGGGGTGGACGAGCAGTACTTC
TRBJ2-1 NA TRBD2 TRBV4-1 CASSQGRQSGGDNEQFF TGCGCCAGCAGCCAAGGACGCCAGAGCGGGGGGGACAATGAGCAGTTCTTC
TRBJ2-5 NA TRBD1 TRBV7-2 CATEGTAGTRGTQYF TGTGCCACCGAGGGGACAGCCGGGACCCGGGGGACCCAGTACTTC
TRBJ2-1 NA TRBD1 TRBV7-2 CASSLGTNRGLQFF TGTGCCAGCAGCTTAGGAACCAACAGGGGGCTGCAGTTCTTC
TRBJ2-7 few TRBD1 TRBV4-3 CASSPGTGGYEQYF TGCGCCAGCAGCCCTGGGACAGGGGGCTACGAGCAGTACTTC
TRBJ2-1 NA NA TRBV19 CASSIGGIVNEQFF TGTGCCAGTAGTATCGGCGGTATCGTAAATGAGCAGTTCTTC
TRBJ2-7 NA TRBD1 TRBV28 CASSNPGTGSYEQYF TGTGCCAGCAGTAACCCCGGGACAGGTTCATACGAGCAGTACTTC
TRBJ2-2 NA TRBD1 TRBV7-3 CASSPRDRGDGELFF TGTGCCAGCAGCCCCCGGGACAGGGGGGACGGGGAGCTGTTTTTT
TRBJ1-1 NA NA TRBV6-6 CASSLQGVKAGEAFF TGTGCCAGCAGCCTACAGGGAGTGAAGGCCGGAGAAGCTTTCTTT
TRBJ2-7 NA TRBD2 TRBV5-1 CASSFNSGTTEQYF TGCGCCAGCAGCTTTAACTCCGGGACTACCGAGCAGTACTTC
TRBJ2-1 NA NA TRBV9 CASSVGSSGYNEQFF TGTGCCAGCAGCGTTGGAAGTAGCGGATACAATGAGCAGTTCTTC
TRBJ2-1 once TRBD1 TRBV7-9 CASSPQPQGATNEQFF TGTGCCAGCAGCCCCCAGCCACAGGGGGCAACGAATGAGCAGTTCTTC
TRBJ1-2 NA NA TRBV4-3 CASSRGAGTPNYGYTF TGCGCCAGCAGCCGAGGGGCAGGGACTCCCAACTATGGCTACACCTTC
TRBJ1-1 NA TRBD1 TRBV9 CASSPFQTGSAEAFF TGTGCCAGCAGCCCATTTCAGACAGGGAGCGCTGAAGCTTTCTTT
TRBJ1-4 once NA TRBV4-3 CASSQVHGGGNEKLFF TGCGCCAGCAGCCAAGTTCATGGGGGAGGGAATGAAAAACTGTTTTTT
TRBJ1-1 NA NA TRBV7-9 CASSLGAGTEAFF TGTGCCAGCAGCTTAGGGGCAGGGACAGAAGCTTTCTTT
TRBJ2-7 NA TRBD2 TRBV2 CASIGLAGPGEQYF TGTGCCAGCATTGGACTAGCGGGGCCGGGGGAGCAGTACTTC
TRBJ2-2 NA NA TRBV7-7 CASSTTGLNIDNTGELFF TGTGCCAGCAGCACTACGGGACTCAACATCGATAACACCGGGGAGCTGTTTTTT
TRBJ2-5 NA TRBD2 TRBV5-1 CASSLGFSGGPQETQYF TGCGCCAGCAGCTTGGGCTTTAGCGGGGGTCCTCAAGAGACCCAGTACTTC
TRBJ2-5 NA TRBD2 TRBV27 CASSSSVKAGGWRETQYF TGTGCCAGCAGCTCTAGTGTGAAAGCGGGGGGCTGGCGAGAGACCCAGTACTTC